This TCR beta chain was sequenced in a study of blood T cell repertoires in COVID-19. Overall study: PBMCs, B-cell-depleted T cells, or T cells provided the cDNA or gDNA that made up the material.

In the authors' methods: By means of reference gene primer amplification, nucleated cell counts were estimated. Sequencing was performed with immunoSEQ multiplex PCR; in TCRdb, only in-frame clones are kept and a portion is missing. Clone size and V and J calls were adopted from that table, with D and trimming inferred from the DNA. The data hold 350,000 to 550,000 clones, with around nine tenths observed a single time. The sequenced material came from peripheral blood. This sequence originates from a woman aged 25 to 39 with acute or convalescent COVID-19.

The chain's CDR3 is CASSQERSSWGPNEQFF. Written as DNA, the CDR3 is TGCGCCAGCAGCCAAGAGAGGAGCAGTTGGGGGCCAAATGAGCAGTTCTTC. The chain joins TRBV4-1 to TRBJ2-1; D may be TRBD1 (6 bases). The CDR3 contains 17 residues. V shed 0 bases and J shed 7 bases, with 19 bases lying between them. Germline V gene sequence: CDR1 MGHRA, CDR2 YSYEKL.